Sequencing of this T cell receptor (beta chain) was carried out in a study of blood T cell repertoires in COVID-19. As for the study in general: Donors in the United States, Italy and Spain gave samples during acute or convalescent COVID-19. Sample material is recorded as cDNA or gDNA derived from T cells, B-cell-depleted T cells, or PBMCs.

Authors' analysis steps: Estimates of nucleated cell counts were drawn from the amplification of reference gene primers. TCRdb keeps only in-frame clones here, not all; method: immunoSEQ multiplex PCR. V and J calls and clone size are given by that table; D and trimming were obtained from the DNA. Among tens of thousands of clones listed, roughly 89% were seen once. This clonotype originated in a woman in her 70s with acute or convalescent COVID-19. The sample consisted of peripheral blood.

CDR3 in DNA: TGCGCCAGCAGCCCCCCTCTCGCAGGGGCCGGCGAGCAGTACTTC. Its protein is CASSPPLAGAGEQYF. This chain links TRBV5-1 with TRBJ2-7, with D tentatively TRBD1 (6 bases). V lost 4 bases, J lost 6 bases, and 20 bases lay in between. The CDR3 spans 15 residues. Germline CDR1 is SGHRS and CDR2 is YFSETQ.